This TCR beta chain was captured in a study of blood T cells in healthy people across ages. The study's findings and limits: Higher diversity, along with more naive CD4+ cells, distinguished long-lived donors from aged donors. Donor CMV status was unknown, possibly confounding expanded clonotype changes.

On this clonotype: Its target is not known.

Trimming pared 6 bases from V and 5 bases from J, leaving 17 bases between. CDR3 length: 15 amino acids. For the second PCR, which ran for about 6 to 11 cycles, a sample-barcoded 5' primer and a J-beta primer mix were used. Each TCR beta cDNA got a 12-nucleotide random molecular identifier. Each sample provided no less than 2.5 million CDR3-containing paired-end reads. MiXCR was run by TCRdb on the 5' RACE reads, yielding one entry per CDR3 protein. The data contain under 1,000,000 distinct CDR3 sequences, about half of them singletons. Material for sequencing was blood. The chain carries TRBV12-3 or TRBV12-4 and TRBJ1-5; tentatively, D is TRBD1 (6 bases). The receptor's source is a man at least 80 years old in good health. For the CDR3, the DNA is TGTGCCAGCAGCCCTAACAGGGCCTTACATCAGCCCCAGCATTTT. Translation gives CASSPNRALHQPQHF.